A selection of T cell receptor beta chains follows, all from one sample in a study of cytomegalovirus exposure and HLA in healthy donors. Profiled with immunoSEQ multiplex PCR; TCRdb holds only in-frame clones, not every one. This sample has about 66,000 clones, with 95% to 98% found just once. Sequencing was carried out using PBMCs. These receptors originate from a woman under 30 in good health and CMV-seropositive. Both conserved end residues are part of each CDR3. The order of the fields is V gene, J gene, D gene, clone size, CDR3 protein, CDR3 DNA. The D gene is left open where the match is weak. Clone size is not always given. Where it is, it says once, few, many or a class for expanded clones.

V gene: TRBV30
J gene: TRBJ2-7
D gene: TRBD1
clone size: NA
CDR3 protein: CAWSPRGRNYEQYF
CDR3 DNA: TGTGCCTGGAGTCCCAGGGGGCGCAACTACGAGCAGTACTTC

V gene: TRBV27
J gene: TRBJ2-1
D gene: NA
clone size: NA
CDR3 protein: CASSWASEDNEQFF
CDR3 DNA: TGTGCCAGCAGTTGGGCTAGCGAGGACAATGAGCAGTTCTTC

V gene: TRBV5-4
J gene: TRBJ2-7
D gene: NA
clone size: NA
CDR3 protein: CASSLGGLKDSDYEQYF
CDR3 DNA: TGTGCCAGCAGCTTGGGCGGGCTAAAGGACAGTGACTACGAGCAGTACTTC

V gene: TRBV10-3
J gene: TRBJ2-1
D gene: NA
clone size: NA
CDR3 protein: CAISEAGSTHNEQFF
CDR3 DNA: TGTGCCATCAGTGAAGCCGGGAGTACTCACAATGAGCAGTTCTTC

V gene: TRBV11-3
J gene: TRBJ2-1
D gene: TRBD1
clone size: NA
CDR3 protein: CASSLAQGESDNEQFF
CDR3 DNA: TGTGCCAGCAGCTTAGCACAGGGGGAATCCGACAATGAGCAGTTCTTC

V gene: TRBV5-8
J gene: TRBJ2-7
D gene: NA
clone size: few
CDR3 protein: CASSAGQGSYEQYF
CDR3 DNA: TGTGCCAGCAGCGCTGGTCAGGGGTCTTACGAGCAGTACTTC

V gene: TRBV28
J gene: TRBJ1-1
D gene: TRBD1
clone size: NA
CDR3 protein: CASSVGGQGNTEAFF
CDR3 DNA: TGTGCCAGCAGTGTAGGGGGACAGGGTAACACTGAAGCTTTCTTT

V gene: TRBV19
J gene: TRBJ2-2
D gene: TRBD1
clone size: once
CDR3 protein: CASSMATGGPANTGELFF
CDR3 DNA: TGTGCCAGTAGTATGGCAACAGGGGGCCCAGCGAACACCGGGGAGCTGTTTTTT

V gene: TRBV28
J gene: TRBJ2-7
D gene: NA
clone size: NA
CDR3 protein: CASSQQARQYF
CDR3 DNA: TGTGCCAGCAGCCAACAGGCTCGGCAGTACTTC

V gene: TRBV28
J gene: TRBJ2-3
D gene: TRBD2
clone size: NA
CDR3 protein: CASRDQRGPNTDTQYF
CDR3 DNA: TGTGCCAGCAGGGACCAGCGGGGGCCGAACACAGATACGCAGTATTTT

V gene: TRBV4-1
J gene: TRBJ2-5
D gene: TRBD2
clone size: NA
CDR3 protein: CASSHEDGRIQETQYF
CDR3 DNA: TGCGCCAGCAGCCATGAGGACGGGAGGATACAAGAGACCCAGTACTTC

V gene: TRBV11-1
J gene: TRBJ1-1
D gene: NA
clone size: NA
CDR3 protein: CASSSRVATEAFF
CDR3 DNA: TGTGCCAGCAGCTCCAGGGTAGCAACTGAAGCTTTCTTT

V gene: TRBV6-6
J gene: TRBJ2-7
D gene: TRBD1
clone size: NA
CDR3 protein: CASSYTGTGGSYEQYF
CDR3 DNA: TGTGCCAGCAGTTACACCGGGACAGGGGGCTCCTACGAGCAGTACTTC

V gene: TRBV19
J gene: TRBJ1-5
D gene: TRBD1
clone size: NA
CDR3 protein: CASSMRGDRGSWPQHF
CDR3 DNA: TGTGCCAGTAGTATGCGAGGAGACAGGGGGAGTTGGCCCCAGCATTTT

V gene: TRBV2
J gene: TRBJ2-7
D gene: NA
clone size: NA
CDR3 protein: CASSKLPEQYF
CDR3 DNA: TGTGCCAGCAGTAAACTTCCCGAGCAGTACTTC

V gene: TRBV6-1
J gene: TRBJ1-1
D gene: TRBD1
clone size: NA
CDR3 protein: CASRERQGASEAFF
CDR3 DNA: TGTGCCAGCAGGGAAAGACAGGGGGCCTCTGAAGCTTTCTTT

V gene: TRBV29-1
J gene: TRBJ2-1
D gene: TRBD1
clone size: NA
CDR3 protein: CSLLPGQGADEQFF
CDR3 DNA: TGCAGCTTACTGCCGGGACAGGGGGCGGATGAGCAGTTCTTC

V gene: TRBV9
J gene: TRBJ2-7
D gene: TRBD2
clone size: NA
CDR3 protein: CASSVSGSRSYEQYF
CDR3 DNA: TGTGCCAGCAGCGTAAGCGGGAGCCGCTCCTACGAGCAGTACTTC

V gene: TRBV7-9
J gene: TRBJ2-1
D gene: TRBD2
clone size: NA
CDR3 protein: CASSFGGRAEYFEQFF
CDR3 DNA: TGTGCCAGCAGCTTTGGTGGGAGGGCCGAATACTTTGAGCAGTTCTTC

V gene: TRBV6-5
J gene: TRBJ2-2
D gene: TRBD1
clone size: NA
CDR3 protein: CASSKTGGGGELFF
CDR3 DNA: TGTGCCAGCAGTAAGACAGGGGGCGGAGGGGAGCTGTTTTTT

V gene: TRBV13
J gene: TRBJ2-3
D gene: NA
clone size: once
CDR3 protein: CASRRLSSTDTQYF
CDR3 DNA: TGTGCCAGCAGACGACTATCTAGCACAGATACGCAGTATTTT

V gene: TRBV14
J gene: TRBJ1-1
D gene: TRBD1
clone size: NA
CDR3 protein: CASSHRDSTEAFF
CDR3 DNA: TGTGCCAGCAGCCACCGGGACAGCACTGAAGCTTTCTTT

V gene: TRBV11-2
J gene: TRBJ2-5
D gene: TRBD1
clone size: NA
CDR3 protein: CASSPNPGQEYF
CDR3 DNA: TGTGCCAGCAGCCCCAATCCGGGACAGGAGTACTTC

V gene: TRBV27
J gene: TRBJ1-2
D gene: TRBD1
clone size: once
CDR3 protein: CATRDRAPYGYTF
CDR3 DNA: TGTGCCACTAGAGACAGGGCTCCATATGGCTACACCTTC

V gene: TRBV28
J gene: TRBJ2-3
D gene: NA
clone size: NA
CDR3 protein: CASSSYRVPTDTQYF
CDR3 DNA: TGTGCCAGCAGTTCCTACAGGGTACCCACAGATACGCAGTATTTT

V gene: TRBV10-3
J gene: TRBJ2-3
D gene: TRBD2
clone size: NA
CDR3 protein: CAIKYSGGTDTQYF
CDR3 DNA: TGTGCCATCAAGTATAGCGGGGGCACAGATACGCAGTATTTT

V gene: TRBV18
J gene: TRBJ1-1
D gene: TRBD1
clone size: NA
CDR3 protein: CASSPTGVNTEAFF
CDR3 DNA: TGTGCCAGCTCCCCGACAGGGGTGAACACTGAAGCTTTCTTT

V gene: TRBV4-1
J gene: TRBJ2-4
D gene: NA
clone size: NA
CDR3 protein: CASSHDGRDYIQYF
CDR3 DNA: TGCGCCAGCAGCCATGACGGGAGAGATTACATTCAGTACTTC

V gene: TRBV6-1
J gene: TRBJ2-5
D gene: NA
clone size: NA
CDR3 protein: CASSWRAQETQYF
CDR3 DNA: TGTGCCAGCAGTTGGAGGGCCCAAGAGACCCAGTACTTC

V gene: TRBV5-5
J gene: TRBJ2-7
D gene: TRBD1
clone size: NA
CDR3 protein: CASSYRTGAHEQYF
CDR3 DNA: TGTGCCAGCAGCTACCGGACAGGGGCCCACGAGCAGTACTTC

V gene: TRBV6-5
J gene: TRBJ2-7
D gene: NA
clone size: NA
CDR3 protein: CASSWDIGTYEQYF
CDR3 DNA: TGTGCCAGCAGTTGGGACATCGGTACCTACGAGCAGTACTTC

V gene: TRBV7-9
J gene: TRBJ2-1
D gene: NA
clone size: once
CDR3 protein: CASMTGVGNEQFF
CDR3 DNA: TGTGCCAGCATGACGGGAGTAGGGAATGAGCAGTTCTTC

V gene: TRBV27
J gene: TRBJ1-2
D gene: NA
clone size: NA
CDR3 protein: CASSLSRGNAHGYTF
CDR3 DNA: TGTGCCAGCAGTTTAAGCAGGGGTAATGCCCATGGCTACACCTTC

V gene: TRBV18
J gene: TRBJ1-3
D gene: NA
clone size: NA
CDR3 protein: CASSPPSGSSGNTIYF
CDR3 DNA: TGTGCCAGCTCACCACCGTCGGGGAGCTCTGGAAACACCATATATTTT

V gene: TRBV4-1
J gene: TRBJ1-4
D gene: NA
clone size: NA
CDR3 protein: CASSQAPGLPAEKLFF
CDR3 DNA: TGCGCCAGCAGCCAAGCCCCGGGACTCCCGGCTGAAAAACTGTTTTTT

V gene: TRBV27
J gene: TRBJ2-1
D gene: TRBD1
clone size: NA
CDR3 protein: CASSLAVTGGTNEQFF
CDR3 DNA: TGTGCCAGCAGTTTAGCGGTGACAGGGGGAACAAATGAGCAGTTCTTC

V gene: TRBV9
J gene: TRBJ2-1
D gene: TRBD2
clone size: once
CDR3 protein: CASSAEGTSVNEQFF
CDR3 DNA: TGTGCCAGCAGCGCAGAAGGGACTAGCGTTAATGAGCAGTTCTTC

V gene: TRBV2
J gene: TRBJ2-7
D gene: TRBD2
clone size: NA
CDR3 protein: CASSEALAGLYEQYF
CDR3 DNA: TGTGCCAGCAGTGAAGCACTAGCGGGATTGTACGAGCAGTACTTC

V gene: TRBV19
J gene: TRBJ2-5
D gene: TRBD1
clone size: NA
CDR3 protein: CASSKDRGQETQYF
CDR3 DNA: TGTGCCAGTAGTAAAGACAGGGGGCAAGAGACCCAGTACTTC

V gene: TRBV6-1
J gene: TRBJ2-3
D gene: TRBD2
clone size: NA
CDR3 protein: CASSELAGETDTQYF
CDR3 DNA: TGTGCCAGCAGTGAACTAGCGGGAGAGACAGATACGCAGTATTTT

V gene: TRBV7-9
J gene: TRBJ1-4
D gene: NA
clone size: NA
CDR3 protein: CASSFADPNEKLFF
CDR3 DNA: TGTGCCAGCAGCTTCGCAGATCCAAATGAAAAACTGTTTTTT

V gene: TRBV28
J gene: TRBJ1-1
D gene: TRBD1
clone size: NA
CDR3 protein: CASIPSWTGGNTEAFF
CDR3 DNA: TGTGCCAGCATACCTTCTTGGACAGGGGGTAATACTGAAGCTTTCTTT

V gene: TRBV19
J gene: TRBJ2-1
D gene: TRBD1
clone size: NA
CDR3 protein: CASSPGPGGHEQFF
CDR3 DNA: TGTGCCAGTAGCCCGGGACCAGGGGGCCATGAGCAGTTCTTC

V gene: TRBV5-4
J gene: TRBJ1-2
D gene: NA
clone size: NA
CDR3 protein: CASSLSRGGYTF
CDR3 DNA: TGTGCCAGCAGCTTGAGTCGGGGAGGCTACACCTTC

V gene: TRBV5-1
J gene: TRBJ2-7
D gene: TRBD1
clone size: NA
CDR3 protein: CASSFAGTGGIFDEQYF
CDR3 DNA: TGCGCCAGCAGCTTTGCCGGGACAGGGGGCATATTCGACGAGCAGTACTTC

V gene: TRBV11-2
J gene: TRBJ1-1
D gene: TRBD1
clone size: NA
CDR3 protein: CASSRDIRQGRLNTEAFF
CDR3 DNA: TGTGCCAGCAGCCGTGACATCCGACAGGGAAGACTAAACACTGAAGCTTTCTTT

V gene: TRBV27
J gene: TRBJ2-3
D gene: NA
clone size: NA
CDR3 protein: CASSFTLALTDTQYF
CDR3 DNA: TGTGCCAGCAGTTTCACCCTAGCGTTGACAGATACGCAGTATTTT

V gene: TRBV19
J gene: TRBJ2-7
D gene: NA
clone size: NA
CDR3 protein: CASSPPEPFYEQYF
CDR3 DNA: TGTGCCAGTAGTCCTCCGGAGCCTTTCTACGAGCAGTACTTC

V gene: TRBV15
J gene: TRBJ2-7
D gene: TRBD2
clone size: NA
CDR3 protein: CATSSLAGGPVGQYF
CDR3 DNA: TGTGCCACCAGCAGCTTAGCGGGAGGGCCGGTGGGGCAGTACTTC

V gene: TRBV6-6
J gene: TRBJ1-5
D gene: TRBD1
clone size: NA
CDR3 protein: CASSFTGGGNQPQHF
CDR3 DNA: TGTGCCAGCAGTTTTACAGGGGGCGGCAATCAGCCCCAGCATTTT

V gene: TRBV5-6
J gene: TRBJ1-1
D gene: NA
clone size: NA
CDR3 protein: CASSLTLTMGTEAFF
CDR3 DNA: TGTGCCAGCAGCTTGACTCTGACTATGGGCACTGAAGCTTTCTTT

V gene: TRBV12-5
J gene: TRBJ2-5
D gene: TRBD2
clone size: NA
CDR3 protein: CASGHGGAAQETQYF
CDR3 DNA: TGTGCTAGTGGGCACGGGGGGGCGGCCCAAGAGACCCAGTACTTC

V gene: TRBV28
J gene: TRBJ1-5
D gene: TRBD1
clone size: NA
CDR3 protein: CASSSPVGQGLQPQHF
CDR3 DNA: TGTGCCAGCAGTTCCCCGGTAGGACAGGGTCTTCAGCCCCAGCATTTT

V gene: TRBV29-1
J gene: TRBJ1-1
D gene: NA
clone size: NA
CDR3 protein: CSVIISGTYTEAFF
CDR3 DNA: TGCAGCGTCATAATATCGGGAACCTACACTGAAGCTTTCTTT

V gene: TRBV4-1
J gene: TRBJ2-2
D gene: TRBD2
clone size: NA
CDR3 protein: CASSQGYRLAGIGDGELFF
CDR3 DNA: TGCGCCAGCAGCCAAGGTTACAGACTAGCGGGAATCGGAGACGGGGAGCTGTTTTTT

V gene: TRBV27
J gene: TRBJ1-1
D gene: TRBD1
clone size: NA
CDR3 protein: CASSPHRGPEAFF
CDR3 DNA: TGTGCCAGCAGTCCTCACAGGGGCCCTGAAGCTTTCTTT

V gene: TRBV7-9
J gene: TRBJ1-6
D gene: NA
clone size: NA
CDR3 protein: CASSSTYNSPLHF
CDR3 DNA: TGTGCCAGCAGCTCCACCTATAATTCACCCCTCCACTTT

V gene: TRBV4-1
J gene: TRBJ2-3
D gene: TRBD2
clone size: NA
CDR3 protein: CASSQGRGGPTDTQYF
CDR3 DNA: TGCGCCAGCAGCCAAGGTCGGGGGGGACCCACAGATACGCAGTATTTT

V gene: TRBV29-1
J gene: TRBJ2-2
D gene: TRBD1
clone size: NA
CDR3 protein: CSVAGDRDNTGELFF
CDR3 DNA: TGCAGCGTCGCCGGTGACAGGGACAACACCGGGGAGCTGTTTTTT